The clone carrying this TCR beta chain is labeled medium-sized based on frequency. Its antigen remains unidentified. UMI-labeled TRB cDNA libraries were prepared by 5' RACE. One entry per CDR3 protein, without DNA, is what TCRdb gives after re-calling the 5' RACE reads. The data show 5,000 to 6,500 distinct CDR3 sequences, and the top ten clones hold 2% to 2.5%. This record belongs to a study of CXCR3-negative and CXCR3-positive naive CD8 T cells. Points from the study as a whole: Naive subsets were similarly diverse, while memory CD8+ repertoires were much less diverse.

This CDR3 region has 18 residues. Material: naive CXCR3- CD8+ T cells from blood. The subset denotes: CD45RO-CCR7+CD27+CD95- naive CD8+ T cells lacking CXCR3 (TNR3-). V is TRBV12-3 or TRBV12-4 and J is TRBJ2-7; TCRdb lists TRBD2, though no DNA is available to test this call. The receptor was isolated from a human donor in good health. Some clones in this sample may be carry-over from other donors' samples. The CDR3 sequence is CASSSGKLAGGIPYEQYF.